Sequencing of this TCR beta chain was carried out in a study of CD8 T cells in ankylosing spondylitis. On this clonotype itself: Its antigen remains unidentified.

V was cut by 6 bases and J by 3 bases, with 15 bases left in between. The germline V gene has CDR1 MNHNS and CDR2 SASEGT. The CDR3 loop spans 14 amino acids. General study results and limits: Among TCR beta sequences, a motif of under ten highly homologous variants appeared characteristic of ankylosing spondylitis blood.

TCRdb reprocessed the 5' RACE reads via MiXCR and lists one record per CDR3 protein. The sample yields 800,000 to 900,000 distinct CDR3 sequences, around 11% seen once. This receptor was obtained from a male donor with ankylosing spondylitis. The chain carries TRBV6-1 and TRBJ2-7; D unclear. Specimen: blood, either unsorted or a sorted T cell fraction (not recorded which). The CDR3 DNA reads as TGTGCCAGCAGATGGGCAGCGAACGGCTACGAGCAGTACTTC. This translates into CASRWAANGYEQYF.